This TCR beta chain was found in a study of shared clonotypes between healthy human individuals. CDR1 and CDR2 from the germline V gene are SQVTM and ANQGSEA. The ends lost 7 bases at V and 3 bases at J; junction bases unmatched: 11. There are 17 residues in the CDR3. Produced via immunoSEQ multiplex PCR; TCRdb's table is partial and in-frame only. Of 1 million to 1.2 million clones listed, 70% to 85% are singletons. This clone was observed a single time. The chain carries TRBV29-1 and TRBJ2-3; 15 bases are shared with TRBD2. The TCR originated in a man in his late teens or twenties in good health. Some clones in this sample may be carry-over from other donors' samples. Sequencing used memory CD4+ T cells from PBMCs. Noted subset: CD45RA-negative fraction. This CDR3 is CSARIGTSGRSTDTQYF. In DNA, the CDR3 is TGCAGCGCCCGAATAGGGACTAGCGGGAGGTCGACAGATACGCAGTATTTT.